Sequencing of this T cell receptor (beta chain) was carried out in a study of cytomegalovirus exposure and HLA in healthy donors. Primers included in the PCR were 60 Vbeta and 13 Jbeta primers. Produced via immunoSEQ multiplex PCR; TCRdb's table is partial and in-frame only. Of about 31,000 clones listed, more than 75% are singletons. Losses at the gene ends were 5 bases for V and 5 bases for J; bases not matched to a gene: 10. This CDR3 is 16 amino acids long. Germline V lookup: CDR1 SGHDT, CDR2 YYEEEE. Study-wide results and caveats: Sequencing depth across donors, presence/absence analyses assumed, was roughly uniform. The sole available immune exposure information was CMV serostatus. There were 150 to 200 TCR beta chains listed as cytomegalovirus-associated. Across HLA loci, a later analysis found differing TCR association rates, with DRB1 most and HLA-C fewest.

In regard to this clone: The target antigen is unknown.

The receptor was derived from a boy aged 5 to 17 in good health and CMV-seronegative. The source material was PBMCs. The chain uses TRBV5-6 and TRBJ2-5, with TRBD2 identical over 12 bases. CDR3 loop: CASRLGLAGSGETQYF. The CDR3 region has the DNA TGTGCCAGCAGACTAGGACTAGCGGGGAGCGGTGAGACCCAGTACTTC.